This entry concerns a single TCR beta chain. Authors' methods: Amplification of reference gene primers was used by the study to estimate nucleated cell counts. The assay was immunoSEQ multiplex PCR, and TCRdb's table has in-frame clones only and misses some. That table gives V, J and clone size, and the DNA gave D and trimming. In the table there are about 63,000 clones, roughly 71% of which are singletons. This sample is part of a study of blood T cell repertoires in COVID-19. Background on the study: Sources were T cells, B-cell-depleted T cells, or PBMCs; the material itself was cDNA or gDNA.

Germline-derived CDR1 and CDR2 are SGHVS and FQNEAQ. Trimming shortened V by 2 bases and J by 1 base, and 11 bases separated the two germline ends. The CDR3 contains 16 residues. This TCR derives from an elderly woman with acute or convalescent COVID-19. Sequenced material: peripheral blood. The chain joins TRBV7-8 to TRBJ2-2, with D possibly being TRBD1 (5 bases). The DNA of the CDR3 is TGTGCCAGCAGCTTACTCCAGGGCTGGAACACCGGGGAGCTGTTTTTT. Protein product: CASSLLQGWNTGELFF.